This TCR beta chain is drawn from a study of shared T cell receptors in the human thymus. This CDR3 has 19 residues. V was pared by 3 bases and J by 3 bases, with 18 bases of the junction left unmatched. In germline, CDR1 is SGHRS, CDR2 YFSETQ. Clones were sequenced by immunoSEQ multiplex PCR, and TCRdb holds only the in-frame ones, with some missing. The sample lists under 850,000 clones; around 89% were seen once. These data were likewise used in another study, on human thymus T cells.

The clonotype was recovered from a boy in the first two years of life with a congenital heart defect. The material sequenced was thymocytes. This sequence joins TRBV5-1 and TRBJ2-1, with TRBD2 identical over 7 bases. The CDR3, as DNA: TGCGCCAGCAGCTCTAATGTGGAATACCGCCTAGCGGTCTACAATGAGCAGTTCTTC. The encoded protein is CASSSNVEYRLAVYNEQFF. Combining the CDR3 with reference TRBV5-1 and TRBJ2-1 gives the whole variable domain KAGVTQTPRYLIKTRGQQVTLSCSPISGHRSVSWYQQTPGQGLQFLFEYFSETQRNKGNFPGRFSGRQFSNSRSEMNVSTLELGDSALYLCASSSNVEYRLAVYNEQFFGPGTRLTVL.